One sample yielded the 4 T cell receptor beta chains listed below, sequenced in a study of CD8 T cells in ankylosing spondylitis. Regarding the study as a whole: A motif of fewer than ten highly homologous TCR beta variants was seen as apparently characteristic of ankylosing spondylitis blood.

TCRdb redid the calling of the 5' RACE reads with MiXCR, one entry per CDR3 protein. The sample holds about 210,000 distinct CDR3 sequences, 7.3% seen once. These receptors have no known antigen. Sequencing input: blood, either unsorted or a sorted T cell fraction (not recorded which). The source of these receptors is a male donor with ankylosing spondylitis.

The J gene is TRBJ1-1, the V gene TRBV5-4; a weak D match, TRBD1 (5 bases). Trimming shortened V by 0 bases and J by 10 bases, and 7 bases separated the two germline ends. CDR3 length equals 11 residues. In germline, CDR1 is SGHNT, CDR2 YYREEE (reference sequence). CDR3 residues: CASSLAGGAFF. DNA of the CDR3: TGTGCCAGCAGCTTGGCCGGGGGAGCTTTCTTT.

In this sample, this clonotype turned up a few times. The chain combines TRBV7-9 with TRBJ2-3; D not certain. From germline, CDR1 is SEHNR and CDR2 FQNEAQ (reference sequence). V lost 2 bases to trimming and J lost 1 base, with 7 bases between them. The length of the CDR3 is 14 residues. The CDR3 region has the DNA TGTGCCAGCAGCTTACCTGTCGGCACAGATACGCAGTATTTT. It specifies CASSLPVGTDTQYF.

This clonotype has only a few counts. This chain connects TRBV10-3 to TRBJ2-6; 9 nucleotides agree with TRBD2. V was pared by 10 bases and J by 8 bases, with 15 bases of the junction left unmatched. This CDR3 comprises 16 residues. Germline assignment: CDR1 ENHRY and CDR2 SYGVKD. CDR3 DNA: TGTGCCACCGCCGGGACTAGCAGTTCTGAGCCCAACGTCCTGACTTTC. This translates into CATAGTSSSEPNVLTF.

This clonotype occurred many times. This chain uses TRBV27 with TRBJ2-3; D is undetermined. The germline V and J ends were trimmed by 4 bases and 7 bases, with 18 bases remaining between them. The CDR3 consists of 15 residues. Germline loops: CDR1 MNHEY, CDR2 SMNVEV (reference sequence). CDR3 nucleotides: TGTGCCAGCAGTTACGAGGCCGGGCCTGGACATACGCAGTATTTT. Amino acid sequence: CASSYEAGPGHTQYF.